What follows are 18 T cell receptor beta chains derived from one specimen sequenced in a study of tumor-infiltrating lymphocytes in primary liver carcinoma. Synthesis of TCR beta cDNA was carried out from around 500 ng total RNA with a constant-region primer. Three-round nested multiplex PCR performed with slightly modified ARM-PCR produced the TCR beta libraries. A C-beta reverse primer was combined with TRBV1-TRBV30 forward primers in the first two PCR rounds, and each round had around 10 cycles. A single record per CDR3 protein comes from TCRdb applying MiXCR to the multiplex PCR reads. The profile shows about 330,000 distinct CDR3 sequences, roughly two thirds of them singletons. Unsorted whole blood supplied the blood RNA, and germline DNA was isolated too. Sequenced sample: peripheral blood. These TCRs come from a man aged 40-49 years with primary liver carcinoma and hepatitis B virus infection.

Worth noting for this clonotype: At one end the junction does not follow the germline gene, possibly because of a read error. This chain connects TRBV7-9 to TRBJ1-1, with D perhaps matching TRBD1 (5 bases). Germline CDR1 reads SEHNR; CDR2 reads FQNEAQ (reference sequence). This CDR3 has 14 amino acids. The CDR3 loop reads CASRPRRAGTEAFF. Here the CDR3 DNA reads TGTGCCAGCAGACCCCGCAGGGCGGGCACTGAAGCTTTCTTC. Combining the CDR3 with reference TRBV7-9 and TRBJ1-1 gives the whole variable domain DTGVSQNPRHKITKRGQNVTFRCDPISEHNRLYWYRQTLGQGPEFLTYFQNEAQLEKSRLLSDRFSAERPKGSFSTLEIQRTEQGDSAMYLCASRPRRAGTEAFFGQGTRLTVV.

A note on this clonotype: The junction and the germline gene differ at one end; a read error may be behind it. V usage is TRBV11-2 and J usage is TRBJ2-3; possible D gene TRBD1, 5 bases. The germline CDR1 and CDR2 sequences are SGHAT and FQNNGV. There are 14 residues in the CDR3. DNA of the CDR3: TGTGCTAGCAGACAGCTTACTAGCACAGATACGCAGTATTTT. Amino acids: CASRQLTSTDTQYF.

The chain is built from TRBV4-1 and TRBJ2-1, with 7 positions matching TRBD2. The CDR3 has 15 residues. Germline lookup yields CDR1 MGHRA and CDR2 YSYEKL. The junction had 11 bases not matched to a gene; V was cut back by 6 bases and J by 6 bases. The CDR3 is CASRYASGSRNEQFF. As DNA, the CDR3 is TGCGCCAGCAGGTATGCTAGCGGTAGTCGCAATGAGCAGTTCTTC.

Comments on this clonotype: A much larger clone differs from this one at a single base, so this may be a read error. This chain joins TRBV6-1 and TRBJ2-1, with 7 bases matching TRBD2. Germline CDR1 and CDR2: MNHNS and SASEGT. The CDR3 covers 14 residues. The CDR3 loop is CASDSSGGYSEQFF. CDR3 DNA sequence: TGTGCCAGCGATTCTAGCGGAGGGTACAGTGAGCAGTTCTTC.

Comments on this clonotype: Relative to the germline gene, one junction end is altered; a read error may explain this. This chain uses TRBV5-5 with TRBJ2-1, with TRBD2 matching 14 bases. This CDR3 contains 16 residues. CDR1 is SGHKS and CDR2 is YYEKEE in the germline V gene (reference sequence). CDR3 bases: TGTGCCAGCAGCCTAGAGGGACTAGCGGGAGCCATTGAGCAGTTGTTC. It specifies CASSLEGLAGAIEQLF.

About this clonotype: This may be a read error: a much more frequent sequence differs by one nucleotide. This chain uses TRBV6-1 with TRBJ1-2, with D perhaps matching TRBD1 (6 bases). Germline V gene lookup returns CDR1 MNHNS and CDR2 SASEGT. CDR3 length: 13 amino acids. Trimming took 4 bases from V and 11 from J, leaving 17 bases between them. The CDR3 DNA reads TGTGCCAGCAGTGTAGCGATCGGGGGGCAGTACACCTTC. It encodes CASSVAIGGQYTF.

This chain connects TRBV28 to TRBJ2-2; 10 nucleotides match TRBD2. The CDR3 spans 15 residues. Germline trimming cut 10 bases from V and 1 base from J; bases unmatched to any gene: 6. Germline V gives CDR1 MDHEN, CDR2 SYDVKM. In nucleotides, the CDR3 is TGTGCCACCACGGGACTAGCGAGGAACACCGGGGAGCTGTTTTTT. This gives the protein CATTGLARNTGELFF.

With respect to this clonotype: A read error may account for a junction end that differs from germline. This chain links TRBV11-2 with TRBJ2-1; tentative D call: TRBD2 (5 bases). Germline CDR1 and CDR2: SGHAT and FQNNGV. The CDR3 spans 14 residues. The CDR3 protein is CVSSFTGNFNEQFF. The CDR3 DNA follows: TGTGTCAGCAGCTTCACCGGGAATTTCAATGAGCAGTTCTTC.

The V gene is TRBV4-3, the J gene TRBJ2-3; D might be TRBD1 or TRBD2, each matching 6 bases. The CDR3 is 13 amino acids. The germline gives CDR1 LGHNA, CDR2 YSLEER. V was pared by 0 bases and J by 8 bases, with 9 bases between. In DNA, the CDR3 is TGCGCCAGCAGCCAAGAGGAGGGGGGTACGCAGTATTTT. It encodes CASSQEEGGTQYF.

This clonotype has just one count. One end of the junction is discordant with germline, which a read error may explain. The V call is TRBV14, the J call TRBJ2-1; D might be TRBD2 (5 bases). Germline CDR1 reads SGHDN; CDR2 reads FVKESK. CDR3 length: 14 amino acids. The CDR3 DNA is TGTGTCAGCAGCGGAACACGCAACCTGAATGAGCAGTTCTTC. It codes for CVSSGTRNLNEQFF.

This clonotype occurred many times. This chain connects TRBV4-1 to TRBJ2-1, with TRBD2 matching over 7 bases. CDR1 MGHRA and CDR2 YSYEKL come from the germline V gene. The CDR3 contains 18 residues. J was trimmed by 0 bases and V by 0 bases; bases with no gene match: 8. CDR3 in DNA: TGCGCCAGCAGCCAAGACTCCCAGCGGGGTAGCTCCTACAATGAGCAGTTCTTC. It codes for CASSQDSQRGSSYNEQFF.

The chain is built from TRBV28 and TRBJ1-5; D is unclear. V was cut by 5 bases and J by 7 bases, with 15 bases left in between. This CDR3 is 14 amino acids long. The germline V gene encodes CDR1 MDHEN and CDR2 SYDVKM. The CDR3 nucleotides read TGTGCCAGCAGTACCTACACCGAGTGGCAGCCCCAGCATTTT. It codes for CASSTYTEWQPQHF.

This clonotype was seen a single time. This CDR3 fails to terminate in the conserved phenylalanine or tryptophan, so it likely reflects a read error. The chain uses TRBV11-2 and TRBJ1-2; the D gene is possibly TRBD1 (5 bases). Per germline, CDR1 SGHAT and CDR2 FQNNGV. The CDR3 consists of 16 residues. The CDR3 coding sequence is TGTGCCAGCAGCCCTCCGGGACCCAGGGCTAACTATAGCTACACCTAC. Its protein product is CASSPPGPRANYSYTY.

The table lists this clonotype with a few counts. CDR3 loop: CASSYDLKGDKETQYF. The CDR3 region has the DNA TGTGCCAGCAGCTATGACTTAAAGGGGGATAAAGAGACCCAGTACTTC. The chain combines TRBV6-6 with TRBJ2-5, with D perhaps matching TRBD1 (6 bases). Germline V gives CDR1 MNHNY, CDR2 SVGAGI (reference sequence). The CDR3 loop spans 16 amino acids. V was shortened by 6 bases and J by 3 bases, with 20 bases between the two germline ends.

The chain joins TRBV5-1 to TRBJ1-1; 8 bases align to TRBD1. The germline V gene has CDR1 SGHRS and CDR2 YFSETQ. The CDR3 runs 14 residues. Losses at the gene ends were 0 bases for V and 5 bases for J; bases not matched to a gene: 3. This CDR3 reads CASSLARGRTEAFF. CDR3 bases: TGCGCCAGCAGCTTGGCCAGGGGGCGGACTGAAGCTTTCTTT.

Concerning this clonotype: Because the CDR3 is missing its conserved closing phenylalanine or tryptophan, this is likely a read error. The chain has TRBV11-2 and TRBJ2-1; 9 positions match TRBD2. Germline lookup yields CDR1 SGHAT and CDR2 FQNNGV. With V trimmed by 7 bases and J by 7 bases, 11 bases remained unmatched. The CDR3 totals 15 residues. The CDR3, as DNA: TGTGCCAGCATCCTGGCGGGAGGGCCCTTTAATGAGCAGTTCCTC. Amino acids: CASILAGGPFNEQFL.

This clonotype came up many times. V gene TRBV6-6 combines with J gene TRBJ1-1; D gene unclear. The V gene lost 1 base and the J gene lost 5 bases, with 8 bases spanning the gap. Germline V CDR1 and CDR2: MNHNY, SVGAGI (reference sequence). The CDR3 covers 13 residues. The CDR3 sequence: CASSYLEGTEAFF. CDR3 DNA sequence: TGTGCCAGCAGTTACTTAGAAGGGACTGAAGCTTTCTTT.

This clonotype was seen many times. This chain connects TRBV6-2 or TRBV6-3 to TRBJ2-7, with 7 bases identical to TRBD2. This CDR3 contains 16 residues. CDR1 MNHEY and CDR2 SVGEGT come from the germline V gene. V gave up 2 bases and J gave up 2 bases; unmatched junction bases: 9. This CDR3 is CASSYRTTSDTYEQYF. Here the CDR3 DNA reads TGTGCCAGCAGTTACCGTACCACTAGCGATACCTACGAGCAGTACTTC.